This note documents a single TCR beta chain sequence. Its specificity is unknown. Every sample gave at least 6 micrograms of total RNA when it was extracted. The data were obtained in a study of blood T cells in healthy people across ages. Together with a sample-barcoded 5' primer, a J-beta primer mix was included in a second PCR lasting about 7 to 11 cycles. The study obtained at least 3 million CDR3-containing paired-end reads from every sample. In TCRdb, the 5' RACE reads were re-called with MiXCR into one record per CDR3 protein. Of 1.5 million or so distinct CDR3 sequences detected, around 42% appear once; the ten largest clones hold around 8%. Study findings and constraints: Donors of long life had a larger count of naive CD4+ cells and greater diversity than aged donors.

This CDR3 is built from 14 residues. The V gene's germline CDR1 is MNHNS and CDR2 SASEGT. The V and J ends lost 6 bases and 2 bases, in that order; junction bases with no gene match: 3. The source of this sequence is a woman between 18 and 29 years old in good health. Source material: blood. The chain employs TRBV6-1 and TRBJ2-1; 8 bases match TRBD1. The CDR3 sequence: CASRGQEAYNEQFF. The DNA of the CDR3 is TGTGCCAGCAGGGGACAGGAAGCCTACAATGAGCAGTTCTTC.